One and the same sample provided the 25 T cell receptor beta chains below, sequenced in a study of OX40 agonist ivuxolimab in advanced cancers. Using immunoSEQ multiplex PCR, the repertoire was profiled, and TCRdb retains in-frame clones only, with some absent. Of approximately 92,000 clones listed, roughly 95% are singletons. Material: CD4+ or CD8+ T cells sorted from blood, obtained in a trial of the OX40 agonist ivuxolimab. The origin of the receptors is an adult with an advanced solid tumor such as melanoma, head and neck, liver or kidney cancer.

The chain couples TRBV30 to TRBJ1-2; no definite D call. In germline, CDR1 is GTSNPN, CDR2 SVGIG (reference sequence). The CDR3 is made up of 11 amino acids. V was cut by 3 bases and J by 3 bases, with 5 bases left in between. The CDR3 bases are TGTGCCTGGAGGTGTGACTATGGCTACACCTTC. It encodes CAWRCDYGYTF.

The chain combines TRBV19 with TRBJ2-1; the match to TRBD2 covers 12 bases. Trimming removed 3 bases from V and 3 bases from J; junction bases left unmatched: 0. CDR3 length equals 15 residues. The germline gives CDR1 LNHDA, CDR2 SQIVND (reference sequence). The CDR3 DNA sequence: TGTGCCAGTAGTATGGGACTAGCGGGCTACAATGAGCAGTTCTTC. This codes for CASSMGLAGYNEQFF.

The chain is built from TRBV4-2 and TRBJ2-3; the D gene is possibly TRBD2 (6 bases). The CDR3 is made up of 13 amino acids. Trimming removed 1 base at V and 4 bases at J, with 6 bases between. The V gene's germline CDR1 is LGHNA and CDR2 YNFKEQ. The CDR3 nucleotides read TGTGCCAGCAGCCAAGCGGGAGCAGATACGCAGTATTTT. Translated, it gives CASSQAGADTQYF.

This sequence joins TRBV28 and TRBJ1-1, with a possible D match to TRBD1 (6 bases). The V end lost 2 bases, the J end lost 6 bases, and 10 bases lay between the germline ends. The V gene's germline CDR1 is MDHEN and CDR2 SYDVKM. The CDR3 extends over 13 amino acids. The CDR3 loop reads CASSLKGGAEAFF. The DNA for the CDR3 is TGTGCCAGCAGTTTAAAGGGGGGAGCTGAAGCTTTCTTT.

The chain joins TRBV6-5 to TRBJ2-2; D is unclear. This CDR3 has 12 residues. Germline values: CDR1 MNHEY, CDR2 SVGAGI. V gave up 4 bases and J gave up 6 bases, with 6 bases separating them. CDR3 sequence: CASSLVPGELFF. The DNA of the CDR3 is TGTGCCAGCAGTTTGGTGCCCGGGGAGCTGTTTTTT.

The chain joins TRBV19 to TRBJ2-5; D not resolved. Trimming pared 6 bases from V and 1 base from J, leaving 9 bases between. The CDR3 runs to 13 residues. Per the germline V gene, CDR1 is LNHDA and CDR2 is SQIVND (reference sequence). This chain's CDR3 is CASSAALQETQYF. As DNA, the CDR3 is TGTGCCAGTAGCGCAGCCCTCCAAGAGACCCAGTACTTC.

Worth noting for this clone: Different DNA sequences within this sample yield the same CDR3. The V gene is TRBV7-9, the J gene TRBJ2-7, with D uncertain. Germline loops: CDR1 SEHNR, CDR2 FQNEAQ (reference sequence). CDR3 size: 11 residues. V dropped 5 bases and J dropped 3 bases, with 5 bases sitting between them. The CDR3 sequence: CASSLSYEQYF. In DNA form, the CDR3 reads TGTGCCAGCAGCCTCAGCTACGAGCAGTACTTC.

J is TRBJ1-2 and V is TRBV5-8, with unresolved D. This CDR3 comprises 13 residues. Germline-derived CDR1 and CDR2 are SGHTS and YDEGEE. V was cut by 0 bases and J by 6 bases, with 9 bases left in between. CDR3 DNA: TGTGCCAGCAGCTTGGGGAGGTTTCATGGCTACACCTTC. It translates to CASSLGRFHGYTF.

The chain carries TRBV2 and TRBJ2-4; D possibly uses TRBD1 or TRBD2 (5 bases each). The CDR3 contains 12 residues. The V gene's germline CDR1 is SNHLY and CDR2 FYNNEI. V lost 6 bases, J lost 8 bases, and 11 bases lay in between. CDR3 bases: TGTGCCAGCAGGGGGGTCTGGGACATTCAGTACTTC. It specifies CASRGVWDIQYF. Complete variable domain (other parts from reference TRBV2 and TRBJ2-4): EPEVTQTPSHQVTQMGQEVILRCVPISNHLYFYWYRQILGQKVEFLVSFYNNEISEKSEIFDDQFSVERPDGSNFTLKIRSTKLEDSAMYFCASRGVWDIQYFGAGTRLSVL.

The CDR3 region is CASSQERPSGMTGELFF. Written as DNA, the CDR3 is TGCGCCAGCAGCCAAGAACGTCCTAGCGGTATGACCGGGGAGCTGTTTTTT. The gene calls are TRBV4-3 and TRBJ2-2, with 7 positions matching TRBD2. From germline, CDR1 is LGHNA and CDR2 YSLEER. CDR3 length: 17 residues. The V gene end was trimmed by 0 bases and the J gene end by 5 bases; junction bases not matched to a gene: 9.

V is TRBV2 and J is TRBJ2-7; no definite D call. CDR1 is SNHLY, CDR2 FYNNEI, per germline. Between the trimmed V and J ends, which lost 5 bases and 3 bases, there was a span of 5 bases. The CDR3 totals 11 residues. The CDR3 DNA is TGTGCCAGCAGTCCTCACTACGAGCAGTACTTC. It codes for CASSPHYEQYF.

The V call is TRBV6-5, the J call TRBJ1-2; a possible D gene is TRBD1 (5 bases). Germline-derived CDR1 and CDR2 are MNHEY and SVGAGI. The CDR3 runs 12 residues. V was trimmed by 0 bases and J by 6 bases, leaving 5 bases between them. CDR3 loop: CASSYSTDGYTF. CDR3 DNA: TGTGCCAGCAGTTACTCGACAGATGGCTACACCTTC.

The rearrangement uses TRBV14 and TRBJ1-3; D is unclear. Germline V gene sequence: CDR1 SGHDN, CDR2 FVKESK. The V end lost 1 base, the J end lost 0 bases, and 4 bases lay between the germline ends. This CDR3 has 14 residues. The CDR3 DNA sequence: TGTGCCAGCAGCCAAGGAGGCTCTGGAAACACCATATATTTT. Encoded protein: CASSQGGSGNTIYF.

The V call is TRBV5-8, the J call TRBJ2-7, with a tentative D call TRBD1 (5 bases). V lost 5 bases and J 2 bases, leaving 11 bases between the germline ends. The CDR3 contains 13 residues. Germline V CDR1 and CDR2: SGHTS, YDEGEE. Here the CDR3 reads CASSPQDTYEQYF. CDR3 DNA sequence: TGTGCCAGCAGTCCACAGGACACCTACGAGCAGTACTTC.

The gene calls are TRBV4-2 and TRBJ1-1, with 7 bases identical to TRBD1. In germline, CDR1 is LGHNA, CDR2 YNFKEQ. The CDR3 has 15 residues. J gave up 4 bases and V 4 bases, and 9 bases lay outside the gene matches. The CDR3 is CASSPITGDGTEAFF. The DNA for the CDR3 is TGTGCCAGCAGCCCAATAACAGGGGACGGCACTGAAGCTTTCTTT.

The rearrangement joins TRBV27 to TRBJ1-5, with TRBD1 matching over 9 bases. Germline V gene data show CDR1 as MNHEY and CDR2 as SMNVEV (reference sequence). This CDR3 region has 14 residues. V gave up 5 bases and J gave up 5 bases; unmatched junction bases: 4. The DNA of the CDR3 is TGTGCCAGCAGTAACAGGGGGCGCGATCAGCCCCAGCATTTT. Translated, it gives CASSNRGRDQPQHF.

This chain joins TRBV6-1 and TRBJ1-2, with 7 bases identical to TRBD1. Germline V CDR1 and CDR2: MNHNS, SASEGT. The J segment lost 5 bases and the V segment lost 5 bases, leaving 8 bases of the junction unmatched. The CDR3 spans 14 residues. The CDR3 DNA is TGTGCCAGCAGTTCACCTTGGGACAGTTATGGCTACACCTTC. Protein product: CASSSPWDSYGYTF.

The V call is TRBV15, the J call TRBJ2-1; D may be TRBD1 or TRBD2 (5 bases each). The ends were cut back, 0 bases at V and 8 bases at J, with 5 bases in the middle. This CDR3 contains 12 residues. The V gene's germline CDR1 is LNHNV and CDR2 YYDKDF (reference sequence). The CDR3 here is CATSREGDEQFF. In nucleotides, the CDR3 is TGTGCCACCAGCAGAGAGGGGGATGAGCAGTTCTTC.

CDR3 amino acids: CASSLVTGSEQYF. The DNA of the CDR3 is TGTGCCAGCAGCTTAGTTACAGGGAGCGAGCAGTACTTC. The gene calls are TRBV7-2 and TRBJ2-7; TRBD1 is a possible D gene (6 bases). CDR3 size: 13 residues. The V end lost 1 base, the J end lost 6 bases, and 10 bases lay between the germline ends. Per the germline V gene, CDR1 is SGHTA and CDR2 is FQGNSA.

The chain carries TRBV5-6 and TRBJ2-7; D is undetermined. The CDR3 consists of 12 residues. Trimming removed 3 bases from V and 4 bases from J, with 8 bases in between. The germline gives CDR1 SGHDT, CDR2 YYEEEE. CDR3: CASSYGRYEQYF. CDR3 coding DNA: TGTGCCAGCAGCTACGGTAGATACGAGCAGTACTTC.

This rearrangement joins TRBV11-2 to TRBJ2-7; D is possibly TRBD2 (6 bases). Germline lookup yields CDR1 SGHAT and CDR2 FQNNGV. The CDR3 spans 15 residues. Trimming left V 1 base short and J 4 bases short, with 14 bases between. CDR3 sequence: CASSLGDSGYYEQYF. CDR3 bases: TGTGCCAGCAGCTTAGGGGACTCGGGATATTACGAGCAGTACTTC.

The CDR3 is CASSPFWGLAGDAYYEQYF. The CDR3 coding sequence is TGCGCCAGCAGCCCCTTTTGGGGGCTAGCGGGAGATGCCTACTACGAGCAGTACTTC. This chain connects TRBV4-3 to TRBJ2-7, with TRBD2 identical over 10 bases. Germline CDR1 LGHNA, CDR2 YSLEER. The CDR3 length is 19 residues. Trimming took 4 bases from V and 3 from J; bases not matched to a gene: 18.

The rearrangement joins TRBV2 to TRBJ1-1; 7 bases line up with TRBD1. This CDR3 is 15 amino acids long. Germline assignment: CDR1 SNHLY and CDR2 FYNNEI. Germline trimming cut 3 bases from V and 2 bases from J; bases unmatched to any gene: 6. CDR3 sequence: CASSDIRQGNTEAFF. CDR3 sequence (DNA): TGTGCCAGCAGTGATATCCGACAGGGTAACACTGAAGCTTTCTTT. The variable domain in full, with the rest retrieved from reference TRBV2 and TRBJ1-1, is EPEVTQTPSHQVTQMGQEVILRCVPISNHLYFYWYRQILGQKVEFLVSFYNNEISEKSEIFDDQFSVERPDGSNFTLKIRSTKLEDSAMYFCASSDIRQGNTEAFFGQGTRLTVV.

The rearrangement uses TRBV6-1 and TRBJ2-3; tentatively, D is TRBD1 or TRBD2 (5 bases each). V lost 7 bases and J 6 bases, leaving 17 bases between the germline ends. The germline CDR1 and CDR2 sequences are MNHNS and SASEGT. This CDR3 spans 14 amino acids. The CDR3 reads CASTGTDPWDTQYF. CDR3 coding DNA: TGTGCCAGCACTGGGACGGACCCTTGGGATACGCAGTATTTT.

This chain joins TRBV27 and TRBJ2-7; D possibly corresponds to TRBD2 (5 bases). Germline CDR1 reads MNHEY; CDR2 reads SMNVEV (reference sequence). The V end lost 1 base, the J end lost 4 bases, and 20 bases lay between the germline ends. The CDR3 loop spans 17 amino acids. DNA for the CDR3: TGTGCCAGCAGTTTATACCCTGGGATTGCGGAGGAGTACGAGCAGTACTTC. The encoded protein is CASSLYPGIAEEYEQYF.